Below, one T cell receptor beta chain is given with its context. TCRdb fed the multiplex PCR reads into MiXCR, producing one record per CDR3 protein. The sample contains tens of thousands of distinct CDR3 sequences, 60% to 75% of which appear only once. These data come from a study of breast tumors, draining lymph nodes, adjacent tissues. The germline V and J ends were trimmed by 0 bases and 1 base, with 7 bases remaining between them. The germline V gene has CDR1 SGHNT and CDR2 YYREEE (reference sequence). The CDR3 is 14 residues long. The sequencing input was tumor-adjacent breast tissue. This chain connects TRBV5-4 to TRBJ1-2; TRBD1 is a possible D gene (5 bases). This clonotype originated in a female donor with breast cancer. Some clones in this sample may be carry-over from other donors' samples. The CDR3, as DNA: TGTGCCAGCAGCTTGGAGCAGGGTAACTATGGCTACACCTTC. This sequence encodes CASSLEQGNYGYTF.